The 29 T cell receptor beta chains reported below all come from one sample, sequenced in a study of PD-L1 blockade in urothelial cancer. The repertoire was sequenced with immunoSEQ multiplex PCR; TCRdb's copy has only in-frame clones and lacks some. Seen here are approximately 35,000 clones, just over 35% observed once, and the top ten hold about 8.9%. The material was tumor tissue, obtained before atezolizumab (anti-PD-L1) treatment. The receptors were sampled from a man aged 55-75 years with urothelial cancer.

The CDR3, as DNA: TGTGCCAGCAGCTTAGGTTTTAGCAATCAGCCCCAGCATTTT. As protein: CASSLGFSNQPQHF. The chain combines TRBV11-3 with TRBJ1-5; no definite D call. This CDR3 is built from 14 residues. Germline CDR1 reads SGHNT; CDR2 reads YENEEA. V lost 1 base, J lost 0 bases, and 4 bases lay in between. Full variable domain (rest looked up from reference TRBV11-3 and TRBJ1-5): EAGVVQSPRYKIIEKKQPVAFWCNPISGHNTLYWYLQNLGQGPELLIRYENEEAVDDSQLPKDRFSAERLKGVDSTLKIQPAELGDSAVYLCASSLGFSNQPQHFGDGTRLSIL.

The V gene is TRBV28, the J gene TRBJ2-7; TRBD1 might be the D (6 bases). This CDR3 has 14 amino acids. Trimming stripped 4 bases from V and 3 bases from J, with 13 bases between. Germline CDR1 reads MDHEN; CDR2 reads SYDVKM. DNA for the CDR3: TGTGCCAGCAGTTCCCCGGACAGTGGCTACGAGCAGTACTTC. Amino acids: CASSSPDSGYEQYF.

V usage is TRBV11-3 and J usage is TRBJ2-1; D is unresolved. The ends were cut back, 0 bases at V and 3 bases at J, with 9 bases in the middle. This CDR3 contains 15 residues. Looked up from germline, CDR1 is SGHNT and CDR2 is YENEEA. CDR3 nucleotides: TGTGCCAGCAGCTTAGAGGGATTGGTCTACAATGAGCAGTTCTTC. As protein: CASSLEGLVYNEQFF.

The V call is TRBV10-2, the J call TRBJ1-1, with no clear D. Trimming stripped 6 bases from V and 0 bases from J, with 11 bases between. The CDR3 is made up of 14 amino acids. Germline values: CDR1 WSHSY, CDR2 SAAADI. CDR3 nucleotide sequence: TGCGCCAGCAGAGATGGAGGGATGAACACTGAAGCTTTCTTT. Its protein product is CASRDGGMNTEAFF.

This clone was picked up a small number of times. The rearrangement joins TRBV11-3 to TRBJ2-3, with a tentative D call TRBD1 (6 bases). This CDR3 spans 15 amino acids. Germline loops: CDR1 SGHNT, CDR2 YENEEA. V lost 3 bases and J lost 1, with 11 bases in between. The CDR3: CASSLAAGGTDTQYF. The DNA of the CDR3 is TGTGCCAGCAGCTTGGCGGCAGGGGGCACAGATACGCAGTATTTT.

The table lists this clone with many counts. This chain links TRBV4-1 with TRBJ2-7, with 8 bases matching TRBD1. The V segment lost 1 base and the J segment 2 bases; nucleotides outside the gene matches: 1. CDR1 and CDR2 (germline): MGHRA, YSYEKL. This CDR3 has 14 residues. The CDR3 coding sequence is TGCGCCAGCAGCCAAGCAGGGGGCCCCTACGAGCAGTACTTC. This codes for CASSQAGGPYEQYF.

The chain carries TRBV29-1 and TRBJ2-3; 10 bases align to TRBD1. Germline CDR1 SQVTM, CDR2 ANQGSEA. This CDR3 contains 14 residues. The J segment lost 1 base and the V segment lost 4 bases, leaving 2 bases of the junction unmatched. CDR3 sequence reads: CSVATGGGTDTQYF. The CDR3, as DNA: TGCAGCGTTGCGACAGGGGGCGGCACAGATACGCAGTATTTT.

In this sample, this clone turned up a few times. Additional DNA sequences in this sample encode the identical CDR3. The chain joins TRBV6-8 to TRBJ1-3; D unresolved. Per germline, CDR1 MNHGY and CDR2 SAAAGT. The CDR3 spans 14 residues. Trimming took 0 bases from V and 0 from J, leaving 3 bases between them. The CDR3 sequence: CASSYSPSGNTIYF. CDR3 coding DNA: TGTGCCAGCAGTTACTCACCCTCTGGAAACACCATATATTTT.

The gene calls are TRBV30 and TRBJ2-2, with D tentatively TRBD2 (6 bases). Trimming took off 0 bases at V and 4 bases at J, with 6 bases between the two ends. The germline gives CDR1 GTSNPN, CDR2 SVGIG (reference sequence). The CDR3 is made up of 13 amino acids. CDR3 residues: CAWSVGGTGELFF. CDR3 coding DNA: TGTGCCTGGAGTGTCGGGGGCACCGGGGAGCTGTTTTTT.

The chain is built from TRBV11-3 and TRBJ2-3; D not certain. The length of the CDR3 is 16 residues. Germline V gene lookup returns CDR1 SGHNT and CDR2 YENEEA. Trimming pared 5 bases from V and 0 bases from J, leaving 15 bases between. The CDR3 DNA is TGTGCCAGCAGCGCCGGAGTGGGCCTGAGCACAGATACGCAGTATTTT. Protein product: CASSAGVGLSTDTQYF.

This clone was counted a few times. The rearrangement joins TRBV10-3 to TRBJ1-2; 7 bases map to TRBD1. Germline CDR1 is ENHRY and CDR2 is SYGVKD. The CDR3 is 13 amino acids. The J segment lost 6 bases and the V segment lost 7 bases, leaving 8 bases of the junction unmatched. The CDR3 region has the DNA TGTGCCATCACCTCAAGACAGGGCGATGGCTACACCTTC. As protein: CAITSRQGDGYTF.

This clone was seen only a few times. The rearrangement uses TRBV9 and TRBJ1-1; D remains ambiguous. Germline V gene data show CDR1 as SGDLS and CDR2 as YYNGEE. This CDR3 spans 13 amino acids. Trimming removed 6 bases from V and 2 bases from J, with 11 bases in between. The CDR3 here is CASTLQRNTEAFF. The CDR3 DNA sequence: TGTGCCAGCACCCTACAGAGAAACACTGAAGCTTTCTTT.

The chain carries TRBV19 and TRBJ1-1; possibly TRBD1 for D (5 bases). The V and J ends lost 5 bases and 3 bases respectively, with 13 bases between them. From germline, CDR1 is LNHDA and CDR2 SQIVND (reference sequence). There are 14 residues in the CDR3. The CDR3 region has the DNA TGTGCCAGTAGTTCCGGGACCGATTACACTGAAGCTTTCTTT. This sequence encodes CASSSGTDYTEAFF.

This clone was counted a few times. The rearrangement uses TRBV7-6 and TRBJ2-3; 7 bases are a match to TRBD2. Germline V gives CDR1 SGHVS, CDR2 FNYEAQ. With 5 bases clipped from V and 2 bases from J, the junction kept 4 bases outside the gene matches. This CDR3 comprises 14 residues. This CDR3 reads CASSASGATDTQYF. The CDR3 coding sequence is TGTGCCAGCAGCGCAAGCGGGGCCACAGATACGCAGTATTTT.

This clone was detected only a few times. The rearrangement links TRBV14 to TRBJ1-2; TRBD1 matches 7 bases. V shed 5 bases and J 4 bases; nucleotides not matched to a gene: 16. The CDR3 loop spans 17 amino acids. Germline-derived CDR1 and CDR2 are SGHDN and FVKESK. The CDR3 sequence: CASSVRDRDDLIYGYTF. As DNA, the CDR3 is TGTGCCAGCAGCGTCCGAGACAGGGACGATCTCATCTATGGCTACACCTTC.

This clone is medium-sized. V gene TRBV6-8 combines with J gene TRBJ1-6, with unresolved D. This CDR3 region has 13 residues. Germline assignment: CDR1 MNHGY and CDR2 SAAAGT. Trimming took 0 bases from V and 8 from J, leaving 5 bases between them. As DNA, the CDR3 is TGTGCCAGCAGTTACTCCCGGGATTCACCCCTCCACTTT. This codes for CASSYSRDSPLHF.

This clone has more than one count but fewer than ten. The genes are TRBV15 and TRBJ2-1; no reliable D call. The CDR3 has 14 amino acids. Germline CDR1 LNHNV, CDR2 YYDKDF (reference sequence). Trimming removed 0 bases from V and 7 bases from J, with 10 bases in between. CDR3 sequence: CATSRDIGFNEQFF. The CDR3 nucleotides are TGTGCCACCAGCAGAGACATCGGGTTTAATGAGCAGTTCTTC.

In its sample, this clone was seen a few times. J is TRBJ2-3 and V is TRBV27; 8 bases line up with TRBD1. The V segment lost 5 bases and the J segment 6 bases; nucleotides outside the gene matches: 4. CDR3 length: 13 amino acids. Germline V gene data show CDR1 as MNHEY and CDR2 as SMNVEV (reference sequence). The CDR3 loop is CASSLRDRDTQYF. The CDR3 DNA sequence: TGTGCCAGCAGTCTCCGGGACAGGGATACGCAGTATTTT.

The V call is TRBV29-1, the J call TRBJ2-7; 7 bases fit TRBD1. The CDR3 runs 17 residues. From germline, CDR1 is SQVTM and CDR2 ANQGSEA. The V segment lost 0 bases and the J segment 8 bases; nucleotides outside the gene matches: 19. CDR3 loop: CSVEDPAGGAYAAQQYF. CDR3 sequence (DNA): TGCAGCGTTGAAGATCCCGCAGGGGGTGCCTATGCGGCACAGCAGTACTTC.

The V call is TRBV28, the J call TRBJ2-7, with 10 bases lining up with TRBD1. Germline trimming cut 6 bases from V and 6 bases from J; bases unmatched to any gene: 11. This CDR3 contains 15 residues. Germline loops: CDR1 MDHEN, CDR2 SYDVKM. In nucleotides, the CDR3 is TGTGCCAGCAGGGGAACCGGGACAGGGGCCTTCGAGCAGTACTTC. Its protein product is CASRGTGTGAFEQYF.

Relative to its sample, this clone is medium-sized (0.01 to 0.1%). Other DNA sequences of this sample code for an identical CDR3. The chain couples TRBV25-1 to TRBJ2-3; 7 bases are shared with TRBD1. Germline assignment: CDR1 MGHDK and CDR2 SYGVNS. This CDR3 contains 13 residues. J gave up 2 bases and V 6 bases, and 2 bases lay outside the gene matches. CDR3 loop: CASRGTVTDTQYF. CDR3 DNA sequence: TGTGCCAGCAGGGGGACAGTCACAGATACGCAGTATTTT.

The chain recombines TRBV18 with TRBJ2-7; TRBD1 agrees at 7 bases. V shed 6 bases and J 2 bases; nucleotides not matched to a gene: 7. Germline V lookup: CDR1 KGHSH, CDR2 LQKENI. This CDR3 comprises 14 residues. Here the CDR3 DNA reads TGTGCCAGCTCCCCTGACAGGGCCACCTACGAGCAGTACTTC. Residues: CASSPDRATYEQYF. The full variable domain, completed using reference TRBV18 and TRBJ2-7, is NAGVMQNPRHLVRRRGQEARLRCSPMKGHSHVYWYRQLPEEGLKFMVYLQKENIIDESGMPKERFSAEFPKEGPSILRIQQVVRGDSAAYFCASSPDRATYEQYFGPGTRLTVT.

There are many counts of this clone. CDR3 sequence: CASSQDRDTHYGYTF. The DNA for the CDR3 is TGCGCCAGCAGCCAGGACCGGGACACCCACTATGGCTACACCTTC. The rearrangement uses TRBV4-1 and TRBJ1-2, with a possible D match to TRBD1 (6 bases). Germline V gene lookup returns CDR1 MGHRA and CDR2 YSYEKL. Trimming left V 3 bases short and J 3 bases short, with 14 bases between. The CDR3 is 15 amino acids.

This sequence joins TRBV1 and TRBJ2-1; TRBD2, the table's D call, lacks a check against the DNA. TRBV1 corresponds to a pseudogene. This CDR3 region has 16 residues. CDR3 residues: CASSQGRHSSYNEQFF. CDR3 coding DNA: TGCGCCAGCAGCCAAGGGAGGCACAGCTCCTACAATGAGCAGTTCTTC.

V usage is TRBV1 and J usage is TRBJ1-4. TRBV1 represents a pseudogene. The length of the CDR3 is 14 residues. The CDR3 DNA sequence: TGCGCCAGCAGCCCGGGTCCAACTAATGAAAAACTGTTTTTT. Amino acid sequence: CASSPGPTNEKLFF.

The chain has TRBV9 and TRBJ2-1, with 8 bases matching TRBD2. Trimming took 3 bases from V and 0 from J; bases not matched to a gene: 5. CDR1 is SGDLS and CDR2 is YYNGEE in the germline V gene. The CDR3 spans 16 residues. This chain's CDR3 is CASSEYSGASYNEQFF. The CDR3 DNA sequence: TGTGCCAGCAGCGAATATAGCGGGGCCTCCTACAATGAGCAGTTCTTC.

Only one count was recorded for this clone. The chain employs TRBV5-1 and TRBJ2-7; 8 positions match TRBD1. Germline loops: CDR1 SGHRS, CDR2 YFSETQ. The CDR3 consists of 15 residues. With 4 bases clipped from V and 2 bases from J, the junction kept 8 bases outside the gene matches. This chain's CDR3 is CASSPWTGPAYEQYF. CDR3 sequence (DNA): TGCGCCAGCAGCCCCTGGACAGGGCCAGCCTACGAGCAGTACTTC.

This chain links TRBV6-8 with TRBJ1-2; D is undetermined. The CDR3 has 12 residues. Germline CDR1 MNHGY, CDR2 SAAAGT. The V and J ends lost 10 bases and 7 bases respectively, with 16 bases between them. CDR3 DNA sequence: TGTGCCATCAGCCTTCCAGAGGGTGGCTACACCTTC. It encodes CAISLPEGGYTF.

Concerning this clone: Additional DNA sequences in this sample encode the identical CDR3. The V call is TRBV30, the J call TRBJ2-2; TRBD2 might be the D (6 bases). The CDR3 length is 14 residues. Trimming cost V 0 bases and J 5 bases, with 10 bases left between them. Germline V gives CDR1 GTSNPN, CDR2 SVGIG (reference sequence). CDR3 DNA: TGTGCCTGGAGTGTAGGAGGGGTTACCGGGGAGCTGTTTTTT. Protein sequence: CAWSVGGVTGELFF.